This T cell receptor (beta chain) originates from a study of regulatory T cells in long-lasting Graves disease (dated by TCRdb to the early 2020s). Regarding the research as a whole: Patients with newly diagnosed Graves' disease had been on antithyroid drugs for under 3 months. Peripheral blood TCR sequencing and RNA sequencing compared persistent Graves' disease patients with newly diagnosed Graves' disease patients. A total of roughly 35 samples underwent TCR sequencing, from about 13 patients with persistent Graves' disease and approximately 20 patients with newly diagnosed Graves' disease. The study was registered as a clinical trial and conducted in China.

The sample's time point label is to be understood as: newly diagnosed GD, antithyroid drugs for less than 3 months. For both TCR sequencing and RNA sequencing, RNA was extracted from PBMCs in TRIzol. The diagnosis of Graves' disease followed American Thyroid Association guidelines. Recruitment of patients was carried out at an endocrinology department in Xi'an, China. From each patient, around 9 milliliters of peripheral blood was collected into an EDTA anticoagulant tube. Ficoll Paque Plus density gradient separation was used to isolate PBMCs, and no additional T cell sorting was done. RNA quality was checked with an Agilent 2100 Bioanalyzer and agarose gel, and concentration with a NanoDrop 2000. The library was prepared using multiplex PCR. Sequenced on an Illumina HiSeq 4000. iRepertoire HTBI primers and Arm-PCR amplification of CDR3 regions were used to construct TCR beta libraries. PCR products were gel purified before sequencing. In the paper's pipeline: Across samples, 60 to 80 TRBV and 13 to 15 TRBJ segments were identified and used for gene usage analysis of CDR3 amino acid clonotypes. Filtered high-quality paired reads were merged into contigs using COPE and FqMerger. BLAST was used to align contigs to the IMGT TRBV, TRBD and TRBJ reference genes, and CDR3 was defined following IMGT. Any clonotype with a frequency above 0.1% was classified as a highly expanded clone. Repertoire diversity was measured by Shannon entropy, and V-J evenness by the Gini coefficient. Public clonotypes were defined as clonotypes shared by more than one individual. In TCRdb, the public reads were trimmed at Q25 with fastp and aligned with MiXCR, with productive beta chains retained. Each record represents a unique CDR3 protein, reported with the most common genes and DNA among its rows. These V and J calls derive from TCRdb rather than the authors' analysis. This sample is represented by 530,000 or so distinct CDR3 sequences; approximately 15% of them were singletons. The top ten hold 8.5% to 10% of the sample.

The paper as a whole reports these results and caveats: Peripheral blood alone was examined, since thyroid tissue, which constituted the primary lesion, could not be accessed. Preferential use of TRBV28, TRBJ1-2 and TRBJ2-5 was observed in persistent disease, whereas TRBV20-1 and TRBJ2-1 were favored in newly diagnosed disease. Only the TCR beta chain was sequenced and analyzed. The authors acknowledged the small sample size as a limitation that may reduce accuracy. Patients with persistent disease shared more public clonotypes (roughly 2,900) than newly diagnosed patients did (966). Lower TCR Shannon entropy and fewer highly expanded clones were observed in persistent Graves' disease patients than in newly diagnosed patients, which suggested clonal expansion.

This clonotype has only one observation. The specificity of this receptor is unknown. Base quality data are lacking; no much larger clone is found one base away. A single read counts as weak evidence. CDR1 and CDR2, looked up from the germline V gene, are SNHLY and FYNNEI. The CDR3, cysteine through phenylalanine, is 14 amino acids long. Of all the DNA, just the CDR3 is kept, 42 bases in frame from base 1. V loses 5 bases at its end and J loses 3 bases; junction bases beyond the gene matches: 4. The same data also went into a second study, on T cells in Graves' hyperthyroidism and ophthalmopathy. In that second paper, the authors write: Stable Graves' hyperthyroidism was defined as the absence of progression to ophthalmopathy over 18 months of follow-up. The hyperthyroidism patients were between 18 and 65 years old and newly diagnosed, with a disease duration of less than 2 months. Exclusion was applied to patients with uncontrolled infections, other autoimmune diseases, pregnancy or lactation. Diagnoses were established on the basis of clinical symptoms, serum thyroxine and TRAb, thyroid ultrasound, and orbital computed tomography. The TCR CDR3 was subjected to a first round of RT-PCR using the HTBI primer set and the Qiagen OneStep RT-PCR kit. Most expanded thyroid clonotypes (frequency above 0.001) were also found in blood, which suggests that blood repertoires may mirror thyroid immune responses. In cross-validation, a model built on a 13 V-J signature told ophthalmopathy apart from stable hyperthyroidism with less than 90% sensitivity and roughly 83% specificity, and in testing the same model reached 80%/75%. In validation, the model predicted progression to ophthalmopathy a median of 6.5 months before onset, with about 67% sensitivity and 72.22% specificity. A discovery cohort of approximately 100 patients, roughly 45 with Graves' ophthalmopathy and about 60 with stable Graves' hyperthyroidism, was used to find distinguishing TCR V-J signatures. Prospective prediction of ophthalmopathy was tested in an independent validation cohort consisting of 18 hyperthyroidism patients and some 15 patients who later progressed to ophthalmopathy. The approximately 97 discovery patients were randomly divided into training and test sets at a 7:3 ratio. In addition, the study compared T-cell repertoires in thyroid tissue and in blood from five to seven Graves' hyperthyroidism patients. Following sampling, methimazole starting at 30 mg daily was given to hyperthyroidism patients, and high-dose intravenous methylprednisolone was given to ophthalmopathy patients. The libraries were constructed in a second round of multiplex PCR and then size-selected and purified. Paired-end sequencing of the libraries was performed with 100 bp reads on an Illumina HiSeq2000. SOAPnuke was used to process the raw data, removing reads that contained adapters or uncalled bases, had a mean Phred below 15, or lacked an exact match to the constant primer or identifier. High-quality paired reads were merged using COPE v1.2.5, and each unique nucleotide sequence was defined as a clonotype. MiTCR v1.1 was used to align clonotypes to the IMGT TRBV, TRBD and TRBJ reference segments. The analysis was restricted to V-J combinations with a frequency above 0.0001, which together covered 99.2% of the repertoires. The TCS score was defined as the ratio of F50 (clonal expansion) to E x V (chaos), calculated using BLOSUM62-based TCRdist between CDR3 peptides within each V-J. Welch's t-statistics and random forest reduced around 510 V-J features to roughly 13, which were used in a naive Bayes classifier (R e1071). Sample size was not statistically predetermined, and blinding of investigators to group allocation was not performed. TCR Vbeta CDR3 sequencing of roughly 140 peripheral blood samples (roughly 41 ophthalmopathy, 75 to 80 hyperthyroidism and around 17 progressor patients) is reported in the paper.

The sequence links TRBV2 to TRBJ1-5; 7 middle bases align to TRBD1. The sequence derives from a man aged 30 to 39 with Graves disease. Donor details come from another sample of the same person, matched by shared clones. Sample: peripheral blood mononuclear cells (PBMCs), taken at new diagnosis, from a patient treated with antithyroid drugs. The CDR3 here reads CASSMGQFNQPQHF. The sequence in DNA is TGTGCCAGCAGTATGGGACAGTTCAATCAGCCCCAGCATTTT. With the portions outside the CDR3 filled from the reference TRBV2 and TRBJ1-5 genes, the complete variable region becomes EPEVTQTPSHQVTQMGQEVILRCVPISNHLYFYWYRQILGQKVEFLVSFYNNEISEKSEIFDDQFSVERPDGSNFTLKIRSTKLEDSAMYFCASSMGQFNQPQHFGDGTRLSIL.